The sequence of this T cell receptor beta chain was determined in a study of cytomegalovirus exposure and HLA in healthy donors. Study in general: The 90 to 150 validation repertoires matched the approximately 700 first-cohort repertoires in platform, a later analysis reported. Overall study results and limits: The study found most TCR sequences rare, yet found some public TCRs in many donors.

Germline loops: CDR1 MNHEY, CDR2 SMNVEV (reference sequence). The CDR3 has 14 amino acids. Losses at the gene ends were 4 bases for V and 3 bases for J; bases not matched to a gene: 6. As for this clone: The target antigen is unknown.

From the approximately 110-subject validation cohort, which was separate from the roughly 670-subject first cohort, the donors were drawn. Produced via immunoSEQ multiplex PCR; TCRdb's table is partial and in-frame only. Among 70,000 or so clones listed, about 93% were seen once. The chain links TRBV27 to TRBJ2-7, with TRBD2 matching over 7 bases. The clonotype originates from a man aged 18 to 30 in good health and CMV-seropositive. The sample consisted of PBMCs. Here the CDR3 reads CASSYGREDYEQYF. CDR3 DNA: TGTGCCAGCAGTTATGGACGGGAGGACTACGAGCAGTACTTC.